Below, one T cell receptor (beta chain) is given with its context. The V gene's germline CDR1 is MDHEN and CDR2 SYDVKM. V was shortened by 6 bases and J by 7 bases, with 6 bases between the two germline ends. This CDR3 contains 11 residues. The data originate from a study of shared clonotypes between healthy human individuals. The method was immunoSEQ multiplex PCR; TCRdb's version includes in-frame clones alone and lacks a portion of them. The table records 550,000 to 850,000 clones, around 74% of them present only once. The chain uses TRBV28 and TRBJ2-2; no firm D call. The sequencing sample was made of memory CD4+ T cells sorted from blood. The subset: CD45RA-negative fraction. The sequence was collected from a woman aged 30 to 39 in good health. CDR3 loop: CASRTIGELFF. The CDR3 DNA is TGTGCCAGCAGGACAATCGGGGAGCTGTTTTTT.